The 5 T cell receptor beta chains given below trace back to one sample, sequenced in a study of human T cells and chemical hapten exposure. TCRdb re-called the 5' RACE reads with MiXCR, one entry per CDR3 protein. Of 100,000 to 120,000 distinct CDR3 sequences in the sample, approximately 20% are singletons; the top ten hold around 2.7%. It was from unfractionated whole blood that total RNA was extracted. Every receptor here comes from a human donor in good health.

This chain links TRBV28 with TRBJ2-7; D call uncertain. The CDR3 has 11 residues. Looked up from germline, CDR1 is MDHEN and CDR2 is SYDVKM. Trimming took off 0 bases at V and 5 bases at J, with 2 bases between the two ends. This chain's CDR3 is CASSLWDEQYF. Here the CDR3 DNA reads TGTGCCAGCAGTTTATGGGACGAGCAGTACTTC.

There are a few counts of this clonotype. This rearrangement joins TRBV30 to TRBJ1-1, with TRBD1 identical over 7 bases. CDR3 length: 13 amino acids. Unmatched junction bases numbered 3, after V lost 2 bases and J lost 3 bases. Germline V CDR1 and CDR2: GTSNPN, SVGIG (reference sequence). DNA for the CDR3: TGTGCCTGGAGTTCGGGACAGTACACTGAAGCTTTCTTT. Protein sequence: CAWSSGQYTEAFF.

The chain carries TRBV20-1 and TRBJ2-1; 14 nucleotides align to TRBD2. Germline CDR1 is DFQATT and CDR2 is SNEGSKA (reference sequence). The V gene end was trimmed by 0 bases and the J gene end by 8 bases; junction bases not matched to a gene: 18. This CDR3 comprises 20 residues. The CDR3 DNA follows: TGCAGTGCTAGAGATGGGGCTGGGTGGGGTCGACTAGCGGGAGGGGATGAGCAGTTCTTC. Protein sequence: CSARDGAGWGRLAGGDEQFF.

This clonotype turned up a few times. The chain joins TRBV9 to TRBJ2-3; TRBD2 matches 11 bases. V lost 3 bases, J lost 4 bases, and 4 bases stayed unmatched. The CDR3 is made up of 15 amino acids. Per germline, CDR1 SGDLS and CDR2 YYNGEE. The CDR3 protein is CASSARLAGSDTQYF. The DNA for the CDR3 is TGTGCCAGCAGCGCTCGACTAGCGGGATCAGATACGCAGTATTTT. Full variable domain (outside the CDR3, taken from reference TRBV9 and TRBJ2-3): DSGVTQTPKHLITATGQRVTLRCSPRSGDLSVYWYQQSLDQGLQFLIQYYNGEERAKGNILERFSAQQFPDLHSELNLSSLELGDSALYFCASSARLAGSDTQYFGPGTRLTVL.

The chain employs TRBV7-8 and TRBJ1-2; D may be TRBD1 (5 bases). CDR1 is SGHVS and CDR2 is FQNEAQ in the germline V gene. V was pared by 1 base and J by 4 bases, with 13 bases between. There are 15 residues in the CDR3. The DNA for the CDR3 is TGTGCCAGCAGCTTAGTGGAGAGAGGGGCCTATGGCTACACCTTC. Its translation: CASSLVERGAYGYTF.